The 18 T cell receptor beta chains given below trace back to one sample, sequenced in a study of tumor-infiltrating lymphocytes in primary liver carcinoma. From unsorted bulk tissue weighing about 17-30 mg, DNA and RNA were co-extracted. With around 500 ng total RNA as template and a constant-region primer, TCR beta cDNA was made. Modified slightly, ARM-PCR produced TCR beta libraries over three nested multiplex PCR rounds. Running 9 to 11 cycles apiece, the first two PCR rounds relied on TRBV1-TRBV30 forward primers together with a C-beta reverse primer. Each CDR3 protein gets one entry after TCRdb re-called the multiplex PCR reads with MiXCR. The table lists some 190,000 distinct CDR3 sequences, approximately 86% of them singletons. Sample: tumor tissue from primary liver carcinoma. All receptors derive from a man in his forties or fifties with primary liver carcinoma and hepatitis B virus infection.

This clonotype occurred many times. V is TRBV10-3 and J is TRBJ2-5; TRBD1 aligns across 8 bases. V trimming: 10 bases; J trimming: 5 bases; junction bases outside the gene matches: 9. The germline gives CDR1 ENHRY, CDR2 SYGVKD. The CDR3 length is 13 residues. CDR3 protein: CATRQGTMETQYF. The CDR3 nucleotides are TGTGCCACCCGACAGGGGACAATGGAGACCCAGTACTTC.

This clonotype was picked up one time. As the CDR3 is not closed by the conserved phenylalanine or tryptophan, this likely results from a read error. The DNA is left out, because the CDR3 cannot be placed on it with certainty; the CDR3 is given as TCRdb lists it. The chain is built from TRBV14 and TRBJ2-6; the table calls TRBD1, which could not be checked here. Inclusive of both ends, the CDR3 amounts to 19 amino acids. Germline-derived CDR1 and CDR2 are SGHDN and FVKESK. The CDR3 reads CASSPRWTMLLSGVNVLTL.

The chain has TRBV28 and TRBJ1-2, with D unclear. CDR1 is MDHEN and CDR2 is SYDVKM in the germline V gene. The germline V and J ends were trimmed by 2 bases and 4 bases, with 8 bases remaining between them. The CDR3 sequence is 13 residues long. This chain's CDR3 is CASSLMVTYGYTF. CDR3 nucleotides: TGTGCCAGCAGTTTAATGGTGACCTATGGCTACACCTTC.

About this clonotype: Just one base apart from a much larger clone, this may be a read error. The chain couples TRBV5-1 to TRBJ1-1; a possible D gene is TRBD1 (5 bases). Germline CDR1 and CDR2: SGHRS and YFSETQ. The CDR3 is 13 amino acids. The CDR3 DNA sequence: TGCACCAGCAGCATAGCAGGGAGAACTGAAGCTTTCTTT. Translating it yields CTSSIAGRTEAFF.

As regards this clonotype: It is likely a read error, because the conserved phenylalanine at the end of the CDR3 is missing. Because the CDR3's place on the DNA is in doubt, the DNA is left out and the CDR3 is given as listed by TCRdb. V gene TRBV6-6 combines with J gene TRBJ2-1; TRBD1 is the table's D call and was not checked against the DNA. The CDR3 spans 17 residues, counting both ends. Germline V gene data show CDR1 as MNHNY and CDR2 as SVGAGI (reference sequence). CDR3 sequence: CASSYSVRQGIHNEQLL.

This chain connects TRBV12-3 or TRBV12-4 to TRBJ2-6; 11 nucleotides match TRBD1. The CDR3 runs to 17 residues. V was pared by 5 bases and J by 4 bases, with 7 bases of the junction left unmatched. CDR3 region: CASSIGQGARGANVLTF. In DNA form, the CDR3 reads TGTGCCAGCAGTATCGGACAGGGGGCGCGGGGGGCCAACGTCCTGACTTTC.

This clonotype was detected only a few times. Germline and junction disagree at one end, which may indicate a read error. This CDR3 reads CASSLWGRATGELYF. The CDR3 DNA sequence: TGTGCCAGCAGCTTGTGGGGCAGGGCCACCGGGGAGCTGTATTTT. The chain couples TRBV5-6 to TRBJ2-2; the D gene could be TRBD1 or TRBD2 (5 bases each). The CDR3 length is 15 residues. The V gene's germline CDR1 is SGHDT and CDR2 YYEEEE.

V and J are TRBV5-1 and TRBJ1-6, with TRBD1 as a possible D gene (6 bases). CDR3 length equals 16 residues. V lost 5 bases, J lost 5 bases, and 17 bases lay in between. Germline values: CDR1 SGHRS, CDR2 YFSETQ. The CDR3, as DNA: TGCGCCAGCAGGGACAGCCTGCCAGGGCATAATTCACCCCTCCACTTT. Protein sequence: CASRDSLPGHNSPLHF.

Comment on this clonotype: The germline gene is not matched at one end of the junction; a read error may be the cause. The chain couples TRBV12-3 or TRBV12-4 to TRBJ2-2, with a possible D match to TRBD1 (5 bases). The length of the CDR3 is 14 residues. The DNA for the CDR3 is TGTACCAGCATGGACACAGCGAACACCGGGGAGCTGTTTTTT. The encoded protein is CTSMDTANTGELFF.

Turning to this clonotype: Sequence at one end of the junction differs from germline and may be a read error. The rearrangement links TRBV4-2 to TRBJ1-2, with D uncertain. Germline loops: CDR1 LGHNA, CDR2 YNFKEQ. The CDR3 totals 14 residues. DNA for the CDR3: TGTGCCAGTAGCCAAGATCGAACATGCTGGGGTTACACCTTC. Encoded protein: CASSQDRTCWGYTF.

CDR3 nucleotides: TGTGCCAGCAGCCAAGAAACCCGTGCCTTTAATGGGGCCAACGTCCTGACTTTC. Residues: CASSQETRAFNGANVLTF. The chain is built from TRBV4-2 and TRBJ2-6; D is unclear. Trimming pared 0 bases from V and 3 bases from J, leaving 15 bases between. This CDR3 region has 18 residues. Germline lookup yields CDR1 LGHNA and CDR2 YNFKEQ.

Remarks on this clonotype: An end of the junction does not agree with germline; a read error may underlie this. The chain employs TRBV29-1 and TRBJ2-1; 11 bases agree with TRBD2. Germline CDR1 and CDR2: SQVTM and ANQGSEA. This CDR3 region has 15 residues. CDR3 DNA: TGTAGCGTTGGAATAGCGGGAGGGTTCTACAATGACCAGTTCTTC. Its protein product is CSVGIAGGFYNDQFF.

This clonotype was observed once. The chain carries TRBV28 and TRBJ2-1, with a weak D call TRBD2 (5 bases). V lost 5 bases to trimming and J lost 0 bases, with 11 bases between them. This CDR3 region has 15 residues. Per the germline V gene, CDR1 is MDHEN and CDR2 is SYDVKM. CDR3 region: CASSMWESSYNEQFF. The CDR3 region has the DNA TGTGCCAGCAGTATGTGGGAGAGCTCCTACAATGAGCAGTTCTTC.

Of note for this clonotype: Since the CDR3 does not end with the conserved phenylalanine or tryptophan, this likely comes from a read error. This chain links TRBV4-2 with TRBJ2-3; a weak D match, TRBD1 (6 bases). The CDR3 spans 15 residues. Germline V lookup: CDR1 LGHNA, CDR2 YNFKEQ. In DNA, the CDR3 is TGTGCCAACAGCCTAACCCGGACAGCGACAGATACGCAGTATTTA. It yields the protein CANSLTRTATDTQYL.

On this clonotype itself: An end of the junction differs from the germline gene, which may be a read error. This chain joins TRBV5-1 and TRBJ1-1, with D hard to call. The CDR3 has 16 amino acids. Germline V CDR1 and CDR2: SGHRS, YFSETQ. The CDR3 coding sequence is TGCGCCAGCCGCTTGTTTTTTCGGGAGACGAACACTGAAGCTTTATTT. Amino acids: CASRLFFRETNTEALF.

With regard to this clonotype: At one boundary the junction diverges from the germline segment, which might be a read error. V gene TRBV6-1 combines with J gene TRBJ2-7, with D unclear. Germline V gene lookup returns CDR1 MNHNS and CDR2 SASEGT. The CDR3 length is 14 residues. For the CDR3, the DNA is TGTGCCAGCAGTCTTGGGTCAGGTCCCTACGAGCAGTCCTTC. Amino acids: CASSLGSGPYEQSF.

Comment on this clonotype: Here the CDR3 omits its conserved ending phenylalanine or tryptophan, so a read error is the likely source. The DNA is left out, because the CDR3 cannot be placed on it with certainty; the CDR3 is given as TCRdb lists it. CDR3 amino acids: CASSLDPVAYSRGYAL. V and J are TRBV11-2 and TRBJ1-2. The germline gives CDR1 SGHAT, CDR2 FQNNGV. The CDR3 contains 16 residues when both ends are counted.

As regards this clonotype: This CDR3 fails to terminate in the conserved phenylalanine or tryptophan, so it likely reflects a read error. The chain links TRBV5-5 to TRBJ2-3; D may be TRBD1 or TRBD2 (5 bases each). Germline V gene sequence: CDR1 SGHKS, CDR2 YYEKEE (reference sequence). The V end lost 1 base, the J end lost 4 bases, and 13 bases lay between the germline ends. The CDR3 has 15 residues. The CDR3: CASSLTEGHPDTQYL. CDR3 sequence (DNA): TGTGCCAGCAGCTTGACCGAGGGGCACCCAGATACGCAGTATTTA.